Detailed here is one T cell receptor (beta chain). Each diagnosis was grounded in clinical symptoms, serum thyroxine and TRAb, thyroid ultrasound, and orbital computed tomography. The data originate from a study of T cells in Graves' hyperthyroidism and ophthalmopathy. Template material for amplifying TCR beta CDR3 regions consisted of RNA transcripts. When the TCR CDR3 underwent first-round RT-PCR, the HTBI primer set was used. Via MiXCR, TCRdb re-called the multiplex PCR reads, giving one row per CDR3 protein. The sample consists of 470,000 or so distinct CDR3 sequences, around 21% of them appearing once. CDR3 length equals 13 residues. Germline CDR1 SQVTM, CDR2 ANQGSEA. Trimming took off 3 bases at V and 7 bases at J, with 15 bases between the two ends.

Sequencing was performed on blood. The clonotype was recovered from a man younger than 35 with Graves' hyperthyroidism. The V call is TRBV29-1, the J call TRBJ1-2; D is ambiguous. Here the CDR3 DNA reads TGCAGCGTTGATTGGGGTGTATCTGGTGGCTACACCTTC. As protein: CSVDWGVSGGYTF.